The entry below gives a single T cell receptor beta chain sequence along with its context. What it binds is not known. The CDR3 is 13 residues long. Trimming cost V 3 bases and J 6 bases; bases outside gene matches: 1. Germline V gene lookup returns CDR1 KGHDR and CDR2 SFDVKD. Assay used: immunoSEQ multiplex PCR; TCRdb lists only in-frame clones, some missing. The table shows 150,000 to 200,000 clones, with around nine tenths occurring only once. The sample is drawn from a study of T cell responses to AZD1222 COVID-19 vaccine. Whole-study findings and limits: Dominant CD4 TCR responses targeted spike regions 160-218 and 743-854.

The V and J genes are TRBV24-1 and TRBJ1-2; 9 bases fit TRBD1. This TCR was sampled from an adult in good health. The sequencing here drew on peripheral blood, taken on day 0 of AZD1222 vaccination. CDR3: CATSDRDRDGYTF. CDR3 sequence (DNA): TGTGCCACCAGTGATCGGGACAGGGATGGCTACACCTTC.